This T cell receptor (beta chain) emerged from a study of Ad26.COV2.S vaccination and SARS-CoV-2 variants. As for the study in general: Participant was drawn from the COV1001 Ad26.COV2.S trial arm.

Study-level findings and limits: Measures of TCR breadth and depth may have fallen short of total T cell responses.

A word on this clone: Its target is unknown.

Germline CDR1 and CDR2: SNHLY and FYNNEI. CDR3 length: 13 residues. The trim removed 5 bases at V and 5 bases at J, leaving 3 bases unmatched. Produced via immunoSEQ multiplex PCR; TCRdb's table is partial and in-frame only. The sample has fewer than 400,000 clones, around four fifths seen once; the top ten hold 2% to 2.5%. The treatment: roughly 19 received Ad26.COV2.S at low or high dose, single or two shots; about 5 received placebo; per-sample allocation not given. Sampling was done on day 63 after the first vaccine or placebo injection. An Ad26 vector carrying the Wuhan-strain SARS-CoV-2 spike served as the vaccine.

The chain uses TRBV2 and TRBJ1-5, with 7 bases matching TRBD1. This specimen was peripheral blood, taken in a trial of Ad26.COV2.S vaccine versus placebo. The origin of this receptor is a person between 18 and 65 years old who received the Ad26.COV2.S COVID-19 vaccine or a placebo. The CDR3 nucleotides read TGTGCCAGCAGTAACCAGGGGGATCAGCCCCAGCATTTT. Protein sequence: CASSNQGDQPQHF.